This T cell receptor (beta chain) was captured in a study of blood T cell repertoires in COVID-19. Using immunoSEQ multiplex PCR, the repertoire was profiled, and TCRdb retains in-frame clones only, with some absent. The sample lists 200,000 or so clones, roughly 85% occurring once. Per germline, CDR1 SNHLY and CDR2 FYNNEI. The junction had 5 bases not matched to a gene; V was cut back by 3 bases and J by 0 bases. The CDR3 is 15 residues long. Sequencing used peripheral blood. The genes are TRBV2 and TRBJ2-7, with 7 bases lining up with TRBD2. This TCR came from a human donor with active or convalescent COVID-19. The donor label of this sample is uncertain. CDR3 nucleotides: TGTGCCAGCAGTGATAACGGGGGGAGCTCCTACGAGCAGTACTTC. It yields the protein CASSDNGGSSYEQYF.